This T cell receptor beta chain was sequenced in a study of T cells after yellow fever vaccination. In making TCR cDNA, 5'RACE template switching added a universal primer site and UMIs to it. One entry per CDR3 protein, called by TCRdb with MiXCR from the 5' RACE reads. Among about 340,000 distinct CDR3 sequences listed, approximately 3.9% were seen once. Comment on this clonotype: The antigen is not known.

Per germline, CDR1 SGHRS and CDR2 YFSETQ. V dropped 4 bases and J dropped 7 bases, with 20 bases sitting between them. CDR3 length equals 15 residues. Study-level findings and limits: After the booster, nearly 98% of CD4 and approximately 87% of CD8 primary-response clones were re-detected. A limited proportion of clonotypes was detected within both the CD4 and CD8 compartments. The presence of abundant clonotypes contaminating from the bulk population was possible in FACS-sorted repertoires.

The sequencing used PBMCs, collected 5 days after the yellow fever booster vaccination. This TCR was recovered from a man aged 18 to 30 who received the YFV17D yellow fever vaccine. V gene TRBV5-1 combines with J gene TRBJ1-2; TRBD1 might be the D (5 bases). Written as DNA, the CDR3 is TGCGCCAGCAGCCCCCGGCCCATGGAGGGGCTTGGCTACACCTTC. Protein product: CASSPRPMEGLGYTF.